The present TCR beta chain was sequenced within a study of OX40 agonist ivuxolimab in advanced cancers. The germline V gene has CDR1 LNHNV and CDR2 YYDKDF (reference sequence). V was pared by 1 base and J by 8 bases, with 13 bases of the junction left unmatched. The CDR3 length is 18 residues. Clones were sequenced by immunoSEQ multiplex PCR, and TCRdb holds only the in-frame ones, with some missing. The sample shows 45,000 to 60,000 clones, around 90% of them seen only once. The material sequenced was CD4+ or CD8+ T cells sorted from blood, taken in a trial of the OX40 agonist ivuxolimab. This chain joins TRBV15 and TRBJ2-3, with 12 bases matching TRBD2. This receptor was obtained from an adult with an advanced solid tumor such as melanoma, head and neck, liver or kidney cancer. CDR3 protein: CATSRGGTSGPGGFTQYF. The CDR3, as DNA: TGTGCCACCAGCAGAGGGGGGACTAGCGGGCCAGGCGGGTTTACGCAGTATTTT.